The T cell receptor (beta chain) under discussion was sequenced for a study of T cells in Graves' hyperthyroidism and ophthalmopathy. Study details: At initial diagnosis, before any treatment had begun, peripheral blood was obtained. Study observations and caveats: A model of 13 V-J features distinguished ophthalmopathy from stable hyperthyroidism.

TCR beta CDR3 regions were amplified from RNA transcripts. A set of HTBI primers served as the primers for a first-round RT-PCR of the TCR CDR3. TCRdb reanalysed the multiplex PCR reads using MiXCR and keeps one entry per CDR3 protein. The table lists under 400,000 distinct CDR3 sequences, around 17% of them singletons. Uncontrolled infection, other autoimmune disease, pregnancy and lactation each barred patients from inclusion. This clonotype was recorded a few times. The antigen remains unidentified. Looked up from germline, CDR1 is MNHEY and CDR2 is SMNVEV (reference sequence). V lost 5 bases and J lost 0; bases outside the gene matches: 15. This CDR3 comprises 19 residues.

Material for sequencing was blood. The sequence came from a man aged 25 to 45 with Graves' hyperthyroidism. The V call is TRBV27, the J call TRBJ2-2; 7 nucleotides align to TRBD1. This CDR3 is CASSHTDRELVANTGELFF. The CDR3 DNA reads as TGTGCCAGCAGTCATACTGACAGGGAGCTCGTCGCGAACACCGGGGAGCTGTTTTTT.